This T cell receptor beta chain was captured in a study of lymphopenia after photon versus proton radiotherapy. Regarding the study as a whole: Proton therapy kept repertoires fairly stable, unlike photons, which gained effector/memory cells. Better survival with proton therapy was suggested as possible, not demonstrated. A bigger post-nadir fall in TCR diversity correlated inversely with survival time in deceased patients. After the lymphocyte nadir, photon-treated repertoires showed oligoclonal expansion, especially of CD8+ Temra cells.

Per germline, CDR1 LNHDA and CDR2 SQIVND (reference sequence). The germline V and J ends were trimmed by 5 bases and 0 bases, with 8 bases remaining between them. This CDR3 region has 15 residues. This clone was observed once. Antigen specificity is unknown. The data were produced by immunoSEQ multiplex PCR, yet TCRdb's version contains in-frame clones alone and is incomplete. The table includes 15,000 or so clones, 88% detected once. The source is a woman in her sixties with cholangiocarcinoma. Some clones in this sample may be carry-over from other donors' samples. This rearrangement joins TRBV19 to TRBJ1-6, with a possible D match to TRBD1 (5 bases). The material sequenced was peripheral blood, taken from a patient treated with proton-based radiotherapy. CDR3 sequence: CASSRQSSYNSPLHF. As DNA, the CDR3 is TGTGCCAGTAGTCGACAGAGCTCCTATAATTCACCCCTCCACTTT.